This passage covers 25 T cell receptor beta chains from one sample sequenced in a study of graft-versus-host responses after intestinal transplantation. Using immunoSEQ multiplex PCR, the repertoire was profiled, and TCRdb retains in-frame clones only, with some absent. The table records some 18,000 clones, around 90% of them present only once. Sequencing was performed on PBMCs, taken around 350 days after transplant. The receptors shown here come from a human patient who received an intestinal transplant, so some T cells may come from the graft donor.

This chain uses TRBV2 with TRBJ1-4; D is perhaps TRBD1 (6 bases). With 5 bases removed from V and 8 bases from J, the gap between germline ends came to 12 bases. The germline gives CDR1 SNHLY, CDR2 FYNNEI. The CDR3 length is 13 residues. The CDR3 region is CASSNRVGEKLFF. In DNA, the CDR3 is TGTGCCAGCAGTAACAGGGTCGGAGAAAAACTGTTTTTT.

The CDR3, as DNA: TGTGCCAGCAGTGACCGGGGGGCGAGTGCTGAAGCTTTCTTT. It yields the protein CASSDRGASAEAFF. The genes are TRBV6-1 and TRBJ1-1; possibly TRBD1 for D (6 bases). Germline CDR1 reads MNHNS; CDR2 reads SASEGT. This CDR3 has 14 residues. V shed 3 bases and J shed 6 bases, with 14 bases lying between them.

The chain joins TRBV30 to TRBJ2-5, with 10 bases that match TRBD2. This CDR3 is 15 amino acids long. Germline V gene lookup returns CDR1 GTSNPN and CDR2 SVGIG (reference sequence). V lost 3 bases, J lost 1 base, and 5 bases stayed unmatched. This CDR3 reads CAWSPGLAAQETQYF. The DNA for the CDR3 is TGTGCCTGGAGCCCCGGACTAGCGGCCCAAGAGACCCAGTACTTC.

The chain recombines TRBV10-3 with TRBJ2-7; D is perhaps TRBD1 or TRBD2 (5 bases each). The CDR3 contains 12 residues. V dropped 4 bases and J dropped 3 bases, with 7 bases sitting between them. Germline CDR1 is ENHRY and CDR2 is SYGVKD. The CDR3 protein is CAISGDVYEQYF. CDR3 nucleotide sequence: TGTGCCATCAGTGGGGACGTCTACGAGCAGTACTTC.

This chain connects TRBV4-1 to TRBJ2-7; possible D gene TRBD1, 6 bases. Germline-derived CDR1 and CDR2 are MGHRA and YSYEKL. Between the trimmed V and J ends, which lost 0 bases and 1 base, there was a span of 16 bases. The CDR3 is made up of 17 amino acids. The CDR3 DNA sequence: TGCGCCAGCAGCCAAGATCGCGACAGGAGTCAATCCTACGAGCAGTACTTC. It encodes CASSQDRDRSQSYEQYF.

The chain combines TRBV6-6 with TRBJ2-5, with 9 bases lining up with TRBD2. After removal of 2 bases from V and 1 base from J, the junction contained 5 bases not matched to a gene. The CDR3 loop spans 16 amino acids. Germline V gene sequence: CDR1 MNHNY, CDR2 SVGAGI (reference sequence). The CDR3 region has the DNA TGTGCCAGCAGTTACCGGGCTAGCGGGGCCCAAGAGACCCAGTACTTC. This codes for CASSYRASGAQETQYF.

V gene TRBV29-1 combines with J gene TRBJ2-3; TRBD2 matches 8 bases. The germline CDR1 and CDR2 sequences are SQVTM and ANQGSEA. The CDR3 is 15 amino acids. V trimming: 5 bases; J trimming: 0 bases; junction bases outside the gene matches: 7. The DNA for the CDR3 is TGCAGCGTTCGGGCAGCGGGAGATAGCACAGATACGCAGTATTTT. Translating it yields CSVRAAGDSTDTQYF.

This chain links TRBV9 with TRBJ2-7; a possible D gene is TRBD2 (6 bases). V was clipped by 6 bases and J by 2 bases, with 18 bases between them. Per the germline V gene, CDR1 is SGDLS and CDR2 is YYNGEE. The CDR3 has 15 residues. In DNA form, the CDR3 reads TGTGCCAGCACCACGGGCGGGACGGGAGCCTACGAGCAGTACTTC. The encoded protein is CASTTGGTGAYEQYF.

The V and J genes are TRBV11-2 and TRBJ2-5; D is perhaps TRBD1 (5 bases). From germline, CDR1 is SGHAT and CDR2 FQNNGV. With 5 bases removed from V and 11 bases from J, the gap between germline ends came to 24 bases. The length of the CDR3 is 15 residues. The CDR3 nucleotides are TGTGCCAGCAGCATCCAGGGTGGGCTAGTTTGGGTGCAGTACTTC. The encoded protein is CASSIQGGLVWVQYF.

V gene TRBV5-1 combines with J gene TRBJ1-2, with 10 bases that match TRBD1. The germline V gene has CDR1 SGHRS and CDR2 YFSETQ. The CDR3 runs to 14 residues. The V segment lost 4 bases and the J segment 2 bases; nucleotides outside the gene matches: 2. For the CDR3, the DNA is TGCGCCAGCAGCACGGACAGGGGGAACTATGGCTACACCTTC. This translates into CASSTDRGNYGYTF.

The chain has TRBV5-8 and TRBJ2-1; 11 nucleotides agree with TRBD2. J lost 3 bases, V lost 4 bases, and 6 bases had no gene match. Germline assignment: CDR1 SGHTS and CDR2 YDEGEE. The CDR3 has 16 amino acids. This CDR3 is CASSTRLAGLYNEQFF. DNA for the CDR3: TGTGCCAGCAGCACGCGACTAGCGGGGCTCTACAATGAGCAGTTCTTC. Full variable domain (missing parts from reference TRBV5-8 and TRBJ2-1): EAGVTQSPTHLIKTRGQQATLRCSPISGHTSVYWYQQALGLGLQFLLWYDEGEERNRGNFPPRFSGRQFPNYSSELNVNALELEDSALYLCASSTRLAGLYNEQFFGPGTRLTVL.

This chain's CDR3 is CASSLLDSYNEQFF. The CDR3 bases are TGTGCCAGCAGTTTACTCGACAGTTACAATGAGCAGTTCTTC. The chain has TRBV27 and TRBJ2-1; a weak D match, TRBD1 (5 bases). Trimming took off 2 bases at V and 4 bases at J, with 9 bases between the two ends. CDR3 length: 14 residues. Germline V gives CDR1 MNHEY, CDR2 SMNVEV (reference sequence).

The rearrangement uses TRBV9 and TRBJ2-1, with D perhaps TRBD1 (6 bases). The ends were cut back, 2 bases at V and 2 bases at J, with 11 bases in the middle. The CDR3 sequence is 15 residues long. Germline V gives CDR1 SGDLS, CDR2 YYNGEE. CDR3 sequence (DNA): TGTGCCAGCAGCGTGGCAGGGGCGCCCTACAATGAGCAGTTCTTC. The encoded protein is CASSVAGAPYNEQFF.

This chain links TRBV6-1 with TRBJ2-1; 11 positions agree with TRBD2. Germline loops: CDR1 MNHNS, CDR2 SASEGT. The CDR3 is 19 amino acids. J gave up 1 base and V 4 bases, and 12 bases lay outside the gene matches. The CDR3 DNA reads TGTGCCAGCAGTGCGATCCCGACTAGCGGGATACTGTCCTACAATGAGCAGTTCTTC. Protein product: CASSAIPTSGILSYNEQFF.

This CDR3 reads CASSSGGLNTEAFF. The CDR3, as DNA: TGTGCCAGCAGCTCAGGGGGCCTGAACACTGAAGCTTTCTTT. This sequence joins TRBV11-3 and TRBJ1-1, with 8 positions matching TRBD1. The J segment lost 0 bases and the V segment lost 4 bases, leaving 1 base of the junction unmatched. CDR3 length: 14 residues. CDR1 and CDR2 from the germline V gene are SGHNT and YENEEA.

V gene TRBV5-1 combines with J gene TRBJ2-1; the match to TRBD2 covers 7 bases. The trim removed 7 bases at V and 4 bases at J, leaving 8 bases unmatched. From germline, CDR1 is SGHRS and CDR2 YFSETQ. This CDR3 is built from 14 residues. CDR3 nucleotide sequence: TGCGCCAGCGCTAGCGGAAGCCAGTACAATGAGCAGTTCTTC. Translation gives CASASGSQYNEQFF.

The CDR3 coding sequence is TGTGCCAGCAGCTTAGATGTGGCAGTAACTAGGGGAGAAGGCACAGATACGCAGTATTTT. It translates to CASSLDVAVTRGEGTDTQYF. The chain links TRBV11-2 to TRBJ2-3; D could derive from TRBD1 or TRBD2 (5 bases each). The CDR3 has 20 residues. Germline values: CDR1 SGHAT, CDR2 FQNNGV. V was trimmed by 0 bases and J by 1 base, leaving 23 bases between them.

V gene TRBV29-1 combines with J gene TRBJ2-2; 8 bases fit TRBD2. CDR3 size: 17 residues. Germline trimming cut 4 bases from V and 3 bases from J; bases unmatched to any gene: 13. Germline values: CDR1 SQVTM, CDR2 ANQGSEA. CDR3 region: CSVGTIRGGRYTGELFF. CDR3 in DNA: TGCAGCGTTGGTACGATTCGGGGGGGCCGCTACACCGGGGAGCTGTTTTTT.

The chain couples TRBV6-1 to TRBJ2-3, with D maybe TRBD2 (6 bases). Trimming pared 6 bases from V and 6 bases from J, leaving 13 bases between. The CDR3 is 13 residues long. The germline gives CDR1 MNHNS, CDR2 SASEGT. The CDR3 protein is CASSARLGDTQYF. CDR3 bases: TGTGCCAGCAGCGCCCGACTAGGGGATACGCAGTATTTT.

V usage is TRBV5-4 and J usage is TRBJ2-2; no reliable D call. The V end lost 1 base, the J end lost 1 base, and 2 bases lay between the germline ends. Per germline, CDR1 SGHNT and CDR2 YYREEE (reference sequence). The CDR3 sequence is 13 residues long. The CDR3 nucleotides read TGTGCCAGCAGCTTGAAGAACACCGGGGAGCTGTTTTTT. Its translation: CASSLKNTGELFF.

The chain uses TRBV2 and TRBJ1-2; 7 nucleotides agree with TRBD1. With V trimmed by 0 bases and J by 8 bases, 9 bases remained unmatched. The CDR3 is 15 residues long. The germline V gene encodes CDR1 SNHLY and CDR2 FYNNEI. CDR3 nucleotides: TGTGCCAGCAGTGAAGCCCTAGGGGGCGCAGGAGGCTACACCTTC. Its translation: CASSEALGGAGGYTF.

The CDR3 nucleotides are TGTGCCAGCAGCGTAGTGGGGGGCGCCGGGGAGCTGTTTTTT. Amino acids: CASSVVGGAGELFF. The gene calls are TRBV9 and TRBJ2-2; possibly TRBD1 or TRBD2 for D (6 bases each). The CDR3 loop spans 14 amino acids. Trimming shortened V by 0 bases and J by 6 bases, and 9 bases separated the two germline ends. The germline V gene encodes CDR1 SGDLS and CDR2 YYNGEE.

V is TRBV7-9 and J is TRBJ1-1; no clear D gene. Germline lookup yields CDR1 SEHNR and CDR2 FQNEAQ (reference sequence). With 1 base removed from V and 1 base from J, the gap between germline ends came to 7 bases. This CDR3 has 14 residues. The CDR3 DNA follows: TGTGCCAGCAGCTTAGACGGGTCGAACACTGAAGCTTTCTTT. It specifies CASSLDGSNTEAFF.

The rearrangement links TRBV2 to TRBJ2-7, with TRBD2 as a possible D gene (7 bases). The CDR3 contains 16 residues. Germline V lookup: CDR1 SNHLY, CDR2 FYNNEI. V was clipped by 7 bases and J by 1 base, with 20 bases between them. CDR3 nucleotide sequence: TGTGCCAGCATCCCCTTAGGGGGGGAGAGATCCTACGAGCAGTACTTC. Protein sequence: CASIPLGGERSYEQYF.

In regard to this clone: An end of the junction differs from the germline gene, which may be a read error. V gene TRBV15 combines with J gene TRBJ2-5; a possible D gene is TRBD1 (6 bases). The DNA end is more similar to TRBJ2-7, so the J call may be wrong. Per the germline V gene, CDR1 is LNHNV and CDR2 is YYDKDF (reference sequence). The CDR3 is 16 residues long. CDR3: CATGRELRGGLYEQYF. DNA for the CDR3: TGTGCCACCGGCAGAGAGCTGAGAGGGGGTTTGTACGAGCAGTACTTC.